This T cell receptor beta chain was identified in a study of blood T cells in healthy people across ages. CDR1 is MDHEN, CDR2 SYDVKM, per germline. The CDR3 sequence is 14 residues long. V gave up 7 bases and J gave up 4 bases; unmatched junction bases: 9. Through a sample-barcoded 5' primer and a J-beta primer mix, a second PCR was run for roughly 6 to 12 cycles. From the 5' RACE reads, TCRdb called clonotypes with MiXCR, one entry per CDR3 protein. The table has around 800,000 distinct CDR3 sequences, around two thirds seen once. The sample consisted of blood. The V and J genes are TRBV28 and TRBJ2-7; 8 nucleotides agree with TRBD2. The clonotype comes from a man aged 25-40 years in good health. The CDR3 loop reads CASISPASGYEQYF. CDR3 coding DNA: TGTGCCAGCATCTCTCCCGCTAGCGGGTACGAGCAGTACTTC.